The clone carrying this TCR beta chain was seen only a few times. Its cognate antigen is unknown. The record originates from a study of identical twins. General study results and limits: Recombination models fit unrelated individuals' TCR alpha sharing but underestimated twins'. Excess sharing between twins was weaker in beta out-of-frame sequences.

V was shortened by 3 bases and J by 1 base, with 11 bases between the two germline ends. Germline V CDR1 and CDR2: SGDLS, YYNGEE. CDR3 length: 14 amino acids. Template switching introduced a universal primer site, and the cDNA bore unique molecular identifiers. TCRdb re-called the 5' RACE reads with MiXCR, one entry per CDR3 protein. This table holds about 210,000 distinct CDR3 sequences, around a tenth found once. The chain combines TRBV9 with TRBJ2-7; D gene uncertain. The sample comprised memory (CD45RO+) T cells sorted from blood. This sequence originates from a woman younger than 30 in good health. This chain's CDR3 is CASSAFLDSYEQYF. DNA of the CDR3: TGTGCCAGCAGCGCTTTCCTAGATTCCTACGAGCAGTACTTC. Based on the CDR3 plus reference TRBV9 and TRBJ2-7, the full variable domain is DSGVTQTPKHLITATGQRVTLRCSPRSGDLSVYWYQQSLDQGLQFLIQYYNGEERAKGNILERFSAQQFPDLHSELNLSSLELGDSALYFCASSAFLDSYEQYFGPGTRLTVT.